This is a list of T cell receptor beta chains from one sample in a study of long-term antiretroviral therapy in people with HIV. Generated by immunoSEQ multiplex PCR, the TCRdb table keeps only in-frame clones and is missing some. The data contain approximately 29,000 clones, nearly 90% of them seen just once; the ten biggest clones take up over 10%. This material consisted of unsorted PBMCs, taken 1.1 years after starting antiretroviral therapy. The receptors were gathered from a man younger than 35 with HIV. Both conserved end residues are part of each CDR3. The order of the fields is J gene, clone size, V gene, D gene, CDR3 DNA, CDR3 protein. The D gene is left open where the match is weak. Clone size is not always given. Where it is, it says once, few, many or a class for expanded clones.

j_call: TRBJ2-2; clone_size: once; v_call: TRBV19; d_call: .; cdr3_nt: TGTGCCAGTAGTATAGGAGGGGTGAGCACCGGGGAGCTGTTTTTT; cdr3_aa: CASSIGGVSTGELFF
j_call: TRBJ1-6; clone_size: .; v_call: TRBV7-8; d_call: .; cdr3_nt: TGTGCCAGCAGCTCGGGACAAGCGAATTCACCCCTCCACTTT; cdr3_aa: CASSSGQANSPLHF
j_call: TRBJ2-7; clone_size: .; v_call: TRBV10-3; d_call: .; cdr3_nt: TGTGCCATCAGCGCTATTGGGGAGCAGTACTTC; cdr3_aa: CAISAIGEQYF
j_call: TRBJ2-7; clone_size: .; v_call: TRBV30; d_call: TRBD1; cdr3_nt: TGTGCCTGGAGTGTATGGAAGCAGGGGGCTAATAGGGAGCAGTACTTC; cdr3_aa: CAWSVWKQGANREQYF
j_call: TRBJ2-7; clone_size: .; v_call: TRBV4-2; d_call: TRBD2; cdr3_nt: TGTGCCAGCAGCTCGGGGCGGGAGGGCCGCGAGCAGTACTTC; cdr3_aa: CASSSGREGREQYF
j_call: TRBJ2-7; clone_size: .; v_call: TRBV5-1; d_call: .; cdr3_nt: TGCGCCAGCAGCTTGGGTGAGGCCCCCTACGAGCAGTACTTC; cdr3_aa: CASSLGEAPYEQYF
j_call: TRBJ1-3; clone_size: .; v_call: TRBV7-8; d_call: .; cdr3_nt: TGTGCCAGCAGCAGAAGGACAGTAGGCTTAAGTCTCTCTGGAAACACCATATATTTT; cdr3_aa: CASSRRTVGLSLSGNTIYF
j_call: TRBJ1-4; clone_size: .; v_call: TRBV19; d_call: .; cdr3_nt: TGTGCCAGTAGTGTACCGGGACGGCGGGGGGAAAAACTGTTTTTT; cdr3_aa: CASSVPGRRGEKLFF
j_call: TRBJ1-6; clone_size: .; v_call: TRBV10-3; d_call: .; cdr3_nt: TGTGCCATCAGTGAGTCTTCCGGGACGAAGCATTCACCCCTCCACTTT; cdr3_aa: CAISESSGTKHSPLHF
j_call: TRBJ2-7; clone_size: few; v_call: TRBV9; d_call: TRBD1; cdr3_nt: TGTGCCAGCAGTAAGAGTCCGGGACAGGGAAGCTACGAGCAGTACTTC; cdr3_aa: CASSKSPGQGSYEQYF
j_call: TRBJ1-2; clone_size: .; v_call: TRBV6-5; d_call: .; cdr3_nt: TGTGCCAGCAGTTATAGGAAGAACTATGGCTACACCTTC; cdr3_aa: CASSYRKNYGYTF
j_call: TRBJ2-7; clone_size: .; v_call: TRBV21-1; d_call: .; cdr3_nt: TGTGCCAGCAGCTGGTTAGCCGGCGAGCAGTACTTC; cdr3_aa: CASSWLAGEQYF
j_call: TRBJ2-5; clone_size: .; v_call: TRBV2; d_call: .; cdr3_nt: TGTGCCAGCAGTGCTAGCAGGGAGACCCAGTACTTC; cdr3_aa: CASSASRETQYF
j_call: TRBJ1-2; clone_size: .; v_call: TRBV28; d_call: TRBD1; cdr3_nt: TGTGCCAGCAGTGAAACCGGGACAGCCTATGGCTACACCTTC; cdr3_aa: CASSETGTAYGYTF
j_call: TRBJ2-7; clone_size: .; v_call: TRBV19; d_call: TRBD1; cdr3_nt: TGTGCCAGTAGCCCAAGGGGGCGTCTCGAGCAGTACTTC; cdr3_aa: CASSPRGRLEQYF
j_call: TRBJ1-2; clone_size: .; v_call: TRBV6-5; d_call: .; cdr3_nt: TGTGCCAGCAGTCGCGCCAGGGAGAGCTATGGCTACACCTTC; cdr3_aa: CASSRARESYGYTF
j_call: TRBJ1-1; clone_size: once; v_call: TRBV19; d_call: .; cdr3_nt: TGTGCCAGTAGTATCACAGGACTGAACACTGAAGCTTTCTTT; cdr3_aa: CASSITGLNTEAFF
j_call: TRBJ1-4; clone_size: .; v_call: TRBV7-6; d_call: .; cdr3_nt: TGTGCCAGCAGCTTTTCAGGAGGGGGAGGCGAAAAACTGTTTTTT; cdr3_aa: CASSFSGGGGEKLFF
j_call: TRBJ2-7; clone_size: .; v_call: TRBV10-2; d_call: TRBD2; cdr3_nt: TGCGCCAGCAGTGAAGTAGCGGGAGGCTACGAGCAGTACTTC; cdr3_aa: CASSEVAGGYEQYF
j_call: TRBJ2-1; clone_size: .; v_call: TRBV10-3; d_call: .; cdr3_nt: TGTGCCATCAGTGACCCAGGCGGCAATGAGCAGTTCTTC; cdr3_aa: CAISDPGGNEQFF
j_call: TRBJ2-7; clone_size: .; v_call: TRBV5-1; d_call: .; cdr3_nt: TGCGCCAGCAGCTTGCCTTCGGCTAGGGCCTACGAGCAGTACTTC; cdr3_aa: CASSLPSARAYEQYF
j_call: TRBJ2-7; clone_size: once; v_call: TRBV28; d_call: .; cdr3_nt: TGTGCCAGCAGTCGGACACTTACCTACGAGCAGTACTTC; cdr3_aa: CASSRTLTYEQYF
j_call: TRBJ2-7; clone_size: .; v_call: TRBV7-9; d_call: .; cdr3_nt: TGTGCCAGCAGCTCATTTAGGGGGAAGGGTTTTGGACTTATAGAGCAGTACTTC; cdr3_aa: CASSSFRGKGFGLIEQYF
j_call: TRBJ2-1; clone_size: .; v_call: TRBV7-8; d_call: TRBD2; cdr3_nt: TGTGCCAGCAGCCCTGGACTAGGGCCTATAAGGGAGCAGTTCTTC; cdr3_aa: CASSPGLGPIREQFF
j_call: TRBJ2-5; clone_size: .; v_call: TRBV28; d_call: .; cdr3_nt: TGTGCCAGCAGTTTTCGCACAGGGCGAGAGACCCAGTACTTC; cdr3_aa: CASSFRTGRETQYF
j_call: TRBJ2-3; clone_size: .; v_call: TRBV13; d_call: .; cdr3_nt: TGTGCCAGCAGCCCGGGGGTTTCTAGCACAGATACGCAGTATTTT; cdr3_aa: CASSPGVSSTDTQYF
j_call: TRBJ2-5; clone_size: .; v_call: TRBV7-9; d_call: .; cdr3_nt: TGTGCCAGCAGCTTAGCAGAAGAGACCCAGTACTTC; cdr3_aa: CASSLAEETQYF
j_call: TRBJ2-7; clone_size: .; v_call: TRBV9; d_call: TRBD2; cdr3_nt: TGTGCCAGCAGCTCAGCGGGGGGGCTGAACGAGCAGTACTTC; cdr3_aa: CASSSAGGLNEQYF
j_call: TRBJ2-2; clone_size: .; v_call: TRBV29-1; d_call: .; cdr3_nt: TGCAGCGTTCTTTCGGTCCGAGGCACCGGGGAGCTGTTTTTT; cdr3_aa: CSVLSVRGTGELFF
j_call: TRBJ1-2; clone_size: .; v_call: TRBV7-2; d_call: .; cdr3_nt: TGTGCCAGCAGCATCCTCCAGGGACTCTATGGCTACACCTTC; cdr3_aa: CASSILQGLYGYTF
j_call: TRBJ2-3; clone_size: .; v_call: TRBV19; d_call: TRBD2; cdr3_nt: TGTGCCAGTAGTATTTTAGGAGGGCTTAGCGGGAGCACAGATACGCAGTATTTT; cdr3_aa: CASSILGGLSGSTDTQYF
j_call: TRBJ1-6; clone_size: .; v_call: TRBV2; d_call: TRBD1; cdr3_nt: TGTGCCAGCAGCGTCAGGGGGTCCAATTCACCCCTCCACTTT; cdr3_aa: CASSVRGSNSPLHF
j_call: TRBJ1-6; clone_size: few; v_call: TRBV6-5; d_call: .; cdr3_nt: TGTGCCAGCAGTTACGGGCAGGCCGCCTCACCCCTCCACTTT; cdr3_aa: CASSYGQAASPLHF
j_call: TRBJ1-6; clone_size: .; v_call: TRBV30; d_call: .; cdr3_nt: TGTGCCTGGAGTGTCGGTAGCTCCTATAATTCACCCCTCCACTTT; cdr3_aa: CAWSVGSSYNSPLHF
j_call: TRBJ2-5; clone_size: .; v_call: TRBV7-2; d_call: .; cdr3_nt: TGTGCCAGCAGCTTTCTAGCGTTGCAAGAGACCCAGTACTTC; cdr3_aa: CASSFLALQETQYF
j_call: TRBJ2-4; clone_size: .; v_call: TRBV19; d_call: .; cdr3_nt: TGTGCCAGTAGTCCGGAGGGGCGCCTTCGGAACATTCAGTACTTC; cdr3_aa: CASSPEGRLRNIQYF
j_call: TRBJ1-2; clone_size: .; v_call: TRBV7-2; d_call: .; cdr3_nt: TGTGCCAGCAGCTTAGGGGGTGATACAGGGATCCCCTATGGCTACACCTTC; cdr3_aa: CASSLGGDTGIPYGYTF
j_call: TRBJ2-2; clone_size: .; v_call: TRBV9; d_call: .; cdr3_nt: TGTGCCAGCAGCGTATCACGGCGGGCCGCGAACACCGGGGAGCTGTTTTTT; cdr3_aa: CASSVSRRAANTGELFF
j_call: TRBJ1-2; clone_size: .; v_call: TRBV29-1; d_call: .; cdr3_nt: TGCAGCGTTGATGGGGCAGGGGCTTCCTATGGCTACACCTTC; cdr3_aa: CSVDGAGASYGYTF
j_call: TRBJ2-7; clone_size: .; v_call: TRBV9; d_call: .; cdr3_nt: TGTGCCAGCAGCGTCGCGGGCAGGGTGGGGGAGCAGTACTTC; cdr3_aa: CASSVAGRVGEQYF
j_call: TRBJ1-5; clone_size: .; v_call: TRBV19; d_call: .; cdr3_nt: TGTGCCAGTAGTATAGATCAAGGAGGGGGGAATAGCAATCAGCCCCAGCATTTT; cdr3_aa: CASSIDQGGGNSNQPQHF
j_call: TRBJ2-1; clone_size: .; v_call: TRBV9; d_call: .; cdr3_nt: TGTGCCAGCAGCGTACGGTACAATGAGCAGTTCTTC; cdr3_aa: CASSVRYNEQFF
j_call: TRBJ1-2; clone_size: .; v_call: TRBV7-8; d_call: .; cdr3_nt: TGTGCCAGCAGCTTGGGCCGGACCGTCTATGGCTACACCTTC; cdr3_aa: CASSLGRTVYGYTF
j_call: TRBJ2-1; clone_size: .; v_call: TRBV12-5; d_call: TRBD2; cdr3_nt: TGTGCTAGTTCCCCTCCTAGCGGTTTGGAGCAGTTCTTC; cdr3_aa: CASSPPSGLEQFF
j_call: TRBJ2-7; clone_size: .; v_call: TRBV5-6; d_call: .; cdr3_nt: TGTGCCAGCAGCCCTGACGGGGCTAAGCAGTACTTC; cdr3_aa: CASSPDGAKQYF
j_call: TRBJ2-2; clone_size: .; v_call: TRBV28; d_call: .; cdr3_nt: TGTGCCAGCAGTTTTGGAGGGGGCGATGGGGAGCTGTTTTTT; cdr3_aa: CASSFGGGDGELFF
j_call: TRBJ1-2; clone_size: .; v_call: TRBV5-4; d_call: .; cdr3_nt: TGTGCCAGCAGCTCAGAGCGCTTGGTGTATGGCTACACCTTC; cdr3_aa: CASSSERLVYGYTF
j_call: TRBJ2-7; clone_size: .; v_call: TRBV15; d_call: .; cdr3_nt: TGTGCCACCAGCAGAGGCGGCCTGGACGAGCAGTACTTC; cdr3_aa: CATSRGGLDEQYF
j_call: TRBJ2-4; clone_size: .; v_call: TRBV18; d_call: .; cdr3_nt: TGTGCCAGCTCATACACTGCGTTAGACATTCAGTACTTC; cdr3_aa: CASSYTALDIQYF
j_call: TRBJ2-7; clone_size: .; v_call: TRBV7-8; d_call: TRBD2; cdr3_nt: TGTGCCAGCAGCTTGTCCGGGAGGGACTCCTACGAGCAGTACTTC; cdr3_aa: CASSLSGRDSYEQYF
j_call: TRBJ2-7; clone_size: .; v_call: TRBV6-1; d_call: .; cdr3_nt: TGTGCCCTTCGGGGTTTCGACGAGCAGTACTTC; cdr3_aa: CALRGFDEQYF
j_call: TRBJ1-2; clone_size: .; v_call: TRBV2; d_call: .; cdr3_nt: TGTGCCAGCAGTGGGGCAGACTTCTATGGCTACACCTTC; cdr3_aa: CASSGADFYGYTF
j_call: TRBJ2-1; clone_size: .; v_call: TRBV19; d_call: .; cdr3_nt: TGTGCCAGTAGTTTCTTCAATGAGCAGTTCTTC; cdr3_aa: CASSFFNEQFF
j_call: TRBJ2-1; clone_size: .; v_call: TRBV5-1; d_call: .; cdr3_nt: TGCGCCAGCAGCTTAGGAGGGGGCGGGGACAATGAGCAGTTCTTC; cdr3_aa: CASSLGGGGDNEQFF
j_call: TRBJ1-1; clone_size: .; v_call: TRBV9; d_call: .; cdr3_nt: TGTGCCAGCAGCCAGACACAGGGTAACACTGAAGCTTTCTTT; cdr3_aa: CASSQTQGNTEAFF